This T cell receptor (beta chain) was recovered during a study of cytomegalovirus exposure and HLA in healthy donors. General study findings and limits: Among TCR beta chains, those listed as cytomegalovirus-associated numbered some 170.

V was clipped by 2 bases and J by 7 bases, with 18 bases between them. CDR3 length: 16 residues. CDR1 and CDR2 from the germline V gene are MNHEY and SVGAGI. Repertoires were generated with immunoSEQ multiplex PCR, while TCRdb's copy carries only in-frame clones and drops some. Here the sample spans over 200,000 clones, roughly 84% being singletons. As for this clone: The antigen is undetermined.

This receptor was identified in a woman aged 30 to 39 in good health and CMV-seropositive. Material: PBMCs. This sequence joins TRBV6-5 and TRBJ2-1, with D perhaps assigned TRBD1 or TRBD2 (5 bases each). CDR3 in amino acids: CASSYLDSGTNNEQFF. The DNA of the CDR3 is TGTGCCAGCAGTTACCTCGACTCCGGGACCAATAATGAGCAGTTCTTC.